This is a list of T cell receptor beta chains from one sample in a study of cytomegalovirus exposure and HLA in healthy donors. The assay was immunoSEQ multiplex PCR, and TCRdb's table has in-frame clones only and misses some. The sample lists over 200,000 clones; more than 60% were seen once. The sample taken for sequencing was PBMCs. Source of these receptors: a woman aged 60 to 75 in good health and CMV-seropositive. The CDR3 runs from the conserved cysteine through the conserved F or W. D genes are given only for firm matches. Expanded clones get a size class; other rows say once, few or many, or leave the size out.

abundance: -; d_gene: TRBD2; j_gene: TRBJ2-5; v_gene: TRBV30; CDR3nt: TGTGCCTGGAGGCTAGCGGGGGCCCAAGAGACCCAGTACTTC; CDR3aa: CAWRLAGAQETQYF
abundance: -; d_gene: TRBD1; j_gene: TRBJ2-1; v_gene: TRBV18; CDR3nt: TGTGCCAGCTCACCACGGGGACAGGGCGGTGAGCAGTTCTTC; CDR3aa: CASSPRGQGGEQFF
abundance: -; d_gene: TRBD1; j_gene: TRBJ1-1; v_gene: TRBV30; CDR3nt: TGTGCCTGGACTCACCAGGGGGACACTGAAGCTTTCTTT; CDR3aa: CAWTHQGDTEAFF
abundance: -; d_gene: TRBD2; j_gene: TRBJ2-7; v_gene: TRBV2; CDR3nt: TGTGCCAGCTCCCCCACCCCTAGCGGGATTAACTCCTACGAGCAGTACTTC; CDR3aa: CASSPTPSGINSYEQYF
abundance: -; d_gene: TRBD1; j_gene: TRBJ2-3; v_gene: TRBV30; CDR3nt: TGTGCCTGGAGTTCCAGGGGGCCGGATACGCAGTATTTT; CDR3aa: CAWSSRGPDTQYF
abundance: -; d_gene: TRBD1; j_gene: TRBJ2-7; v_gene: TRBV30; CDR3nt: TGTGCCTGGAGTCCCGGGACAGGGACCGACGAGCAGTACTTC; CDR3aa: CAWSPGTGTDEQYF
abundance: few; d_gene: -; j_gene: TRBJ1-5; v_gene: TRBV2; CDR3nt: TGTGCCAGCAGTGAAAACCAGGGTAGTCAGCCCCAGCATTTT; CDR3aa: CASSENQGSQPQHF
abundance: -; d_gene: -; j_gene: TRBJ2-7; v_gene: TRBV30; CDR3nt: TGTGCCTGGAGGGGGATAGGGGGTACCTACGAGCAGTACTTC; CDR3aa: CAWRGIGGTYEQYF
abundance: -; d_gene: -; j_gene: TRBJ2-5; v_gene: TRBV5-1; CDR3nt: TGCGCCAGCAGCGAGGGCAGGGGAGGGGAGACCCAGTACTTC; CDR3aa: CASSEGRGGETQYF
abundance: -; d_gene: -; j_gene: TRBJ2-3; v_gene: TRBV19; CDR3nt: TGTGCCAGTAGTATAAGGGCTAGCGCAGCTAGCACAGATACGCAGTATTTT; CDR3aa: CASSIRASAASTDTQYF
abundance: few; d_gene: TRBD2; j_gene: TRBJ2-1; v_gene: TRBV28; CDR3nt: TGTGCCAGCAGTTCACTTCTCTGGGCGGGGGGGCGCAATGAGCAGTTCTTC; CDR3aa: CASSSLLWAGGRNEQFF
abundance: -; d_gene: -; j_gene: TRBJ1-1; v_gene: TRBV6-5; CDR3nt: TGTGCCAGCAGTTACAAGGCGGGGAACACTGAAGCTTTCTTT; CDR3aa: CASSYKAGNTEAFF
abundance: few; d_gene: -; j_gene: TRBJ2-7; v_gene: TRBV6-5; CDR3nt: TGTGCCAGCAGTTCCCTCTACGAGCAGTACTTC; CDR3aa: CASSSLYEQYF
abundance: -; d_gene: TRBD2; j_gene: TRBJ2-1; v_gene: TRBV2; CDR3nt: TGTGCCAGCAGGGGACTAGCGGGAGCCAATGAGCAGTTCTTC; CDR3aa: CASRGLAGANEQFF
abundance: -; d_gene: TRBD1; j_gene: TRBJ2-3; v_gene: TRBV28; CDR3nt: TGTGCCAGCGGATACGACAGGGGCACAGATACGCAGTATTTT; CDR3aa: CASGYDRGTDTQYF
abundance: -; d_gene: -; j_gene: TRBJ2-7; v_gene: TRBV4-1; CDR3nt: TGCGCCAGCAGCCAAAATCCCTATACCAACTACGAGCAGTACTTC; CDR3aa: CASSQNPYTNYEQYF
abundance: -; d_gene: -; j_gene: TRBJ2-3; v_gene: TRBV6-5; CDR3nt: TGTGCCAGCAGTATCGCAGATACGCAGTATTTT; CDR3aa: CASSIADTQYF
abundance: -; d_gene: -; j_gene: TRBJ1-1; v_gene: TRBV18; CDR3nt: TGTGCCAGCTCACCACCGTCGGGGTTTCAGGACACTGAAGCTTTCTTT; CDR3aa: CASSPPSGFQDTEAFF
abundance: once; d_gene: -; j_gene: TRBJ2-7; v_gene: TRBV5-1; CDR3nt: TGCGCCAGCAGCTTGCTCCCCCGAAGCACTTCCTACGAGCAGTACTTC; CDR3aa: CASSLLPRSTSYEQYF
abundance: -; d_gene: -; j_gene: TRBJ2-7; v_gene: TRBV10-3; CDR3nt: TGTGCCATCAGTACGGGAGTCGGGTACGAGCAGTACTTC; CDR3aa: CAISTGVGYEQYF
abundance: -; d_gene: TRBD2; j_gene: TRBJ2-1; v_gene: TRBV2; CDR3nt: TGTGCCAGCAGTGCGCCTAGCGGAGAATCCTACAATGAGCAGTTCTTC; CDR3aa: CASSAPSGESYNEQFF
abundance: -; d_gene: TRBD1; j_gene: TRBJ2-7; v_gene: TRBV5-1; CDR3nt: TGCGCCAGCAGCTTGGCACAGGGGGCGGGCGAGCAGTACTTC; CDR3aa: CASSLAQGAGEQYF
abundance: -; d_gene: -; j_gene: TRBJ1-2; v_gene: TRBV5-6; CDR3nt: TGTGCCAGCAGAATCCGCGCGGCTAACTATGGCTACACCTTC; CDR3aa: CASRIRAANYGYTF
abundance: few; d_gene: TRBD1; j_gene: TRBJ1-1; v_gene: TRBV5-8; CDR3nt: TGTGCCAGCACCTCAGGGGGCTTTTTGGACACTGAAGCTTTCTTT; CDR3aa: CASTSGGFLDTEAFF
abundance: -; d_gene: -; j_gene: TRBJ1-2; v_gene: TRBV19; CDR3nt: TGTGCCAGTAGTATAGTAAGAGGTGCAAACCCTAACTATGGCTACACCTTC; CDR3aa: CASSIVRGANPNYGYTF
abundance: few; d_gene: -; j_gene: TRBJ1-6; v_gene: TRBV9; CDR3nt: TGTGCCAGCTCGTCGAGAGGCTATAATTCACCCCTCCACTTT; CDR3aa: CASSSRGYNSPLHF
abundance: -; d_gene: TRBD1; j_gene: TRBJ2-5; v_gene: TRBV7-2; CDR3nt: TGTGCCAGCAGCGCCGGGACAGACCGGGCCCAGTACTTC; CDR3aa: CASSAGTDRAQYF
abundance: few; d_gene: -; j_gene: TRBJ1-3; v_gene: TRBV4-1; CDR3nt: TGCGCCAGCAGCCAAGGGACCGGGACAAAGTTTAATTTT; CDR3aa: CASSQGTGTKFNF
abundance: -; d_gene: -; j_gene: TRBJ1-2; v_gene: TRBV6-5; CDR3nt: TGTGCCAGCCGCTTCGACCGGAGCTATGGCTACACCTTC; CDR3aa: CASRFDRSYGYTF
abundance: -; d_gene: -; j_gene: TRBJ2-7; v_gene: TRBV6-1; CDR3nt: TGTGCCAGCAGTGCAAGAGTCGAGCAGTACTTC; CDR3aa: CASSARVEQYF
abundance: -; d_gene: TRBD2; j_gene: TRBJ2-3; v_gene: TRBV19; CDR3nt: TGTGCCAGTAGTATAAGGGCGGGAGAGCTAGATACGCAGTATTTT; CDR3aa: CASSIRAGELDTQYF
abundance: -; d_gene: TRBD2; j_gene: TRBJ2-5; v_gene: TRBV10-3; CDR3nt: TGTGCCATCAGTGAGTCGATGACTAGCGGGAGGGCCTCAGAGACCCAGTACTTC; CDR3aa: CAISESMTSGRASETQYF
abundance: -; d_gene: -; j_gene: TRBJ2-1; v_gene: TRBV7-3; CDR3nt: TGTGCCAGCAGCCTCAATAGCGGCTTCAATGAGCAGTTCTTC; CDR3aa: CASSLNSGFNEQFF
abundance: -; d_gene: TRBD1; j_gene: TRBJ2-7; v_gene: TRBV5-4; CDR3nt: TGTGCCAGCAGCTTGCTTCGCGCAAGACAGGGGGCTATCCGCGAGCAGTACTTC; CDR3aa: CASSLLRARQGAIREQYF
abundance: -; d_gene: TRBD2; j_gene: TRBJ2-3; v_gene: TRBV7-9; CDR3nt: TGTGCCAGCAGCTTTCGACTAGCGGGAGGGCCCACAGATACGCAGTATTTT; CDR3aa: CASSFRLAGGPTDTQYF
abundance: -; d_gene: -; j_gene: TRBJ1-1; v_gene: TRBV30; CDR3nt: TGTGCCTGGAGCCGGGTACCTAACACTGAAGCTTTCTTT; CDR3aa: CAWSRVPNTEAFF